Given below is one TCR beta chain in context. This record belongs to a study of T cell changes during pregnancy in multiple sclerosis. Clones were read by immunoSEQ multiplex PCR, and TCRdb kept only the in-frame ones, dropping some. The sample yields tens of thousands of clones, 80% to 95% seen once. The germline gives CDR1 MNHEY, CDR2 SMNVEV (reference sequence). Trimming removed 4 bases at V and 3 bases at J, with 10 bases between. The CDR3 totals 13 residues. V and J are TRBV27 and TRBJ2-7; maybe TRBD1 (5 bases). This material consisted of peripheral blood, taken in the second trimester of pregnancy. The source of this sequence is a female donor with multiple sclerosis, enrolled in a pregnancy study. This chain's CDR3 is CASSSAGNYEQYF. The DNA for the CDR3 is TGTGCCAGCAGTTCGGCAGGGAACTACGAGCAGTACTTC.